These T cell receptor beta chains were read from a single sample in a study of technical replicates of blood from a handful of donors. The data were produced by immunoSEQ multiplex PCR, yet TCRdb's version contains in-frame clones alone and is incomplete. There are 65,000 to 85,000 clones in the sample; around 94% occur only once, and 0.3% to 0.5% lies in the top ten. The sample taken for sequencing was T cells isolated from PBMCs. The receptors derive from a human donor in good health. Each CDR3 is given with its conserved first and last residue. A D gene is named only where the DNA matches it firmly. Size values are once, few and many counts, or a class for expanded clones, and some rows have none.

>-|-|TRBJ1-3|TRBV5-4
CASSLGSSGNTIYF
TGTGCCAGCAGCTTGGGGAGCTCTGGAAACACCATATATTTT
>-|TRBD1|TRBJ2-2|TRBV5-6
CASSRDRGKTGELFF
TGTGCCAGCAGTCGGGACAGGGGGAAAACCGGGGAGCTGTTTTTT
>-|TRBD2|TRBJ2-7|TRBV9
CASSVGDGRVSEQYF
TGTGCCAGCAGCGTAGGGGACGGGAGGGTCTCCGAGCAGTACTTC
>-|-|TRBJ2-7|TRBV29-1
CSVEGPGESYEQYF
TGCAGCGTTGAGGGCCCAGGGGAATCCTACGAGCAGTACTTC
>-|-|TRBJ2-1|TRBV4-2
CASSEMEAADYEQFF
TGTGCCAGCAGCGAAATGGAAGCGGCAGACTATGAGCAGTTCTTC
>-|-|TRBJ2-2|TRBV7-6
CASSLRENTGELFF
TGTGCCAGCAGCTTACGGGAGAACACCGGGGAGCTGTTTTTT
>-|TRBD2|TRBJ2-1|TRBV4-1
CASSLGLAGGNEQFF
TGCGCCAGCAGCCTTGGACTAGCGGGAGGAAATGAGCAGTTCTTC
>-|-|TRBJ1-2|TRBV28
CASSPRTIAGTNYGYTF
TGTGCCAGCAGTCCAAGGACAATTGCGGGAACTAACTATGGCTACACCTTC
>-|-|TRBJ2-3|TRBV6-1
CASRGGINTDTQYF
TGTGCCAGCAGAGGCGGGATTAACACAGATACGCAGTATTTT
>-|TRBD2|TRBJ2-1|TRBV2
CASSEEASGPRPYNEQFF
TGTGCCAGCAGTGAAGAGGCTAGCGGTCCTCGGCCCTACAATGAGCAGTTCTTC
>-|TRBD1|TRBJ2-1|TRBV4-3
CASSQGDSGFNEQFF
TGCGCCAGCAGCCAAGGGGACAGCGGTTTCAATGAGCAGTTCTTC
>-|TRBD2|TRBJ2-2|TRBV2
CASVRASGTTGELFF
TGTGCCAGTGTCAGGGCTAGCGGGACTACCGGGGAGCTGTTTTTT
>-|-|TRBJ1-1|TRBV4-2
CASSQDEASNTEAFF
TGTGCCAGCAGCCAAGATGAGGCATCGAACACTGAAGCTTTCTTT
>-|TRBD2|TRBJ2-7|TRBV7-9
CASSFPSGIHYEQYF
TGTGCCAGCAGCTTTCCAAGCGGGATACACTACGAGCAGTACTTC
>-|-|TRBJ2-1|TRBV5-5
CASSLYTRSSYNEQFF
TGTGCCAGCAGCTTGTATACTAGGAGCTCCTACAATGAGCAGTTCTTC
>-|TRBD2|TRBJ2-7|TRBV25-1
CASSGTSGRTYEQYF
TGTGCCAGCAGTGGAACTAGCGGGAGAACGTACGAGCAGTACTTC
>-|-|TRBJ1-1|TRBV11-2
CASSSSVGGREAFF
TGTGCCAGCAGCTCCTCGGTAGGGGGAAGAGAAGCTTTCTTT
>once|-|TRBJ2-3|TRBV28
CASSSVRTGPGTQYF
TGTGCCAGCAGTTCCGTTAGGACTGGACCAGGTACGCAGTATTTT
>-|-|TRBJ1-4|TRBV9
CASSVGGTNEKLFF
TGTGCCAGCAGCGTAGGAGGAACCAATGAAAAACTGTTTTTT
>-|-|TRBJ2-5|TRBV9
CASSSTLAAQETQYF
TGTGCCAGCAGCTCCACTTTAGCGGCACAAGAGACCCAGTACTTC
>once|-|TRBJ2-7|TRBV7-2
CASSSNGRGLGEQYF
TGTGCCAGCAGCTCGAACGGACGGGGTCTAGGTGAGCAGTACTTC
>-|TRBD2|TRBJ2-3|TRBV12-5
CASGLTRTSGGDTQYF
TGTGCTAGTGGTTTGACCCGGACTAGCGGGGGGGATACGCAGTATTTT
>-|TRBD1|TRBJ1-2|TRBV9
CASSVMGTGGFGYTF
TGTGCCAGCAGCGTAATGGGGACAGGGGGCTTTGGCTACACCTTC
>-|-|TRBJ2-3|TRBV5-1
CASSLAGDFTDTQYF
TGCGCCAGCAGCTTGGCGGGGGACTTCACAGATACGCAGTATTTT